The following is a T cell receptor beta chain sequence with its context. What it binds is not known. Germline V gene lookup returns CDR1 SGHRS and CDR2 YFSETQ. The CDR3 is made up of 12 amino acids. V was trimmed by 9 bases and J by 5 bases, leaving 9 bases between them. Some clones are missing from TCRdb's copy, which holds only in-frame ones; the method was immunoSEQ multiplex PCR. The sample lists about 77,000 clones; around 85% were seen once. These data come from a study of a mutant IDH1 vaccine in newly diagnosed glioma. Study overall: Patients under treatment included about 60% males and 37.5% females and had a mean age of approximately 40 years. Patients' prior therapy spanned radiotherapy, temozolomide, or both; most underwent both.

The sample's time point: week 23, last vaccination. Each dose delivered 300 ug of mutant IDH1 20-mer peptide subcutaneously with imiquimod. Whole-study findings and limits: The study observed vaccine-induced immune responses in about 93% of patients.

The clonotype originates from a woman in her 50s with glioma. This chain links TRBV5-1 with TRBJ1-6; D remains unclear. The sample here was PBMCs, taken from a glioma patient whose treatment included an IDH1 peptide vaccine. The CDR3: CANPYNNSPLHF. The DNA for the CDR3 is TGCGCCAACCCGTATAATAATTCACCCCTCCACTTT. The whole variable domain, filled in from reference TRBV5-1 and TRBJ1-6, reads KAGVTQTPRYLIKTRGQQVTLSCSPISGHRSVSWYQQTPGQGLQFLFEYFSETQRNKGNFPGRFSGRQFSNSRSEMNVSTLELGDSALYLCANPYNNSPLHFGNGTRLTVT.